A single sample is the source of the 14 T cell receptor beta chains below, sequenced in a study of early T cells in non-severe SARS-CoV-2 infection (dated by TCRdb to the early 2020s). The library was obtained by 5' RACE. The instrument was a NextSeq 500. The public reads were quality trimmed at Q25 with fastp and then assembled into clones with MiXCR by TCRdb, keeping productive beta chains. Rows are combined by CDR3 protein, so each entry shows the most common genes and DNA. The sample table shows 84,000 or so distinct CDR3 sequences, and 9.5% to 13% are seen once. Together, the top ten hold over 2% of the sample. Specimen: whole blood. The source is an adult who was a healthcare worker with PCR-confirmed SARS-CoV-2 infection or an uninfected control (not recorded which).

Only a few counts were recorded for this clonotype. The chain has TRBV10-3 and TRBJ1-1; D gene uncertain. CDR3 length: 11 amino acids. Trimming removed 5 bases at V and 8 bases at J, with 9 bases between. Germline V CDR1 and CDR2: ENHRY, SYGVKD. The CDR3 protein is CAISKGPEAFF. The CDR3 nucleotides read TGTGCCATCAGTAAGGGCCCAGAAGCTTTCTTT.

This clonotype has more than one count but fewer than ten. J is TRBJ2-1 and V is TRBV6-5, with unresolved D. This CDR3 comprises 13 residues. Germline assignment: CDR1 MNHEY and CDR2 SVGAGI. V was shortened by 0 bases and J by 6 bases, with 6 bases between the two germline ends. The chain's CDR3 is CASSYSSPNEQFF. The CDR3 DNA is TGTGCCAGCAGTTACTCGTCACCCAATGAGCAGTTCTTC.

The rearrangement uses TRBV27 and TRBJ2-7, with D perhaps TRBD2 (5 bases). From germline, CDR1 is MNHEY and CDR2 SMNVEV (reference sequence). The CDR3 consists of 13 residues. Trimming pared 5 bases from V and 6 bases from J, leaving 14 bases between. The CDR3 DNA sequence: TGTGCCAGCAGTCCCCCCCCCGGGATCGAGCAGTACTTC. It is translated as CASSPPPGIEQYF.

As DNA, the CDR3 is TGCAGCGTCGCTGGGACTAGCGGGAGGCGTGGACAAGAGACCCAGTACTTC. It specifies CSVAGTSGRRGQETQYF. The chain couples TRBV29-1 to TRBJ2-5; 15 bases agree with TRBD2. The CDR3 is 17 residues long. CDR1 is SQVTM, CDR2 ANQGSEA, per germline. V was clipped by 6 bases and J by 2 bases; unmatched bases: 10. Together with reference TRBV29-1 and TRBJ2-5, the CDR3 gives the full variable domain: SAVISQKPSRDICQRGTSLTIQCQVDSQVTMMFWYRQQPGQSLTLIATANQGSEATYESGFVIDKFPISRPNLTFSTLTVSNMSPEDSSIYLCSVAGTSGRRGQETQYFGPGTRLLVL.

J is TRBJ2-2 and V is TRBV5-8; D is undetermined. V lost 3 bases and J lost 7, with 16 bases in between. CDR3 size: 15 residues. The germline V gene encodes CDR1 SGHTS and CDR2 YDEGEE. The CDR3 DNA sequence: TGTGCCAGCAGCTCTTTGGATTGGGCAAACGGGGAGCTGTTTTTT. Its protein is CASSSLDWANGELFF.

The table lists this clonotype with many counts. The chain employs TRBV7-9 and TRBJ2-1; 8 bases are a match to TRBD2. V shed 3 bases and J 4 bases; nucleotides not matched to a gene: 8. Germline values: CDR1 SEHNR, CDR2 FQNEAQ (reference sequence). The length of the CDR3 is 16 residues. The CDR3 DNA follows: TGTGCCAGCAGCTTCGGGGGCGGGAGGTCGTACAATGAGCAGTTCTTC. Its protein product is CASSFGGGRSYNEQFF. Filled out from reference TRBV7-9 and TRBJ2-1, the complete variable domain reads DTGVSQNPRHKITKRGQNVTFRCDPISEHNRLYWYRQTLGQGPEFLTYFQNEAQLEKSRLLSDRFSAERPKGSFSTLEIQRTEQGDSAMYLCASSFGGGRSYNEQFFGPGTRLTVL.

This clonotype showed up many times. V usage is TRBV6-2 or TRBV6-3 and J usage is TRBJ2-7; D remains ambiguous. The CDR3 has 13 residues. Looked up from germline, CDR1 is MNHEY and CDR2 is SVGEGT. The V end was cut by 5 bases, the J end by 2 bases, with 10 bases between. The CDR3 spells CASSPHSPYEQYF. For the CDR3, the DNA is TGTGCCAGCAGTCCTCATTCTCCCTACGAGCAGTACTTC.

The chain carries TRBV5-1 and TRBJ2-7; no clear D. Trimming left V 4 bases short and J 4 bases short, with 6 bases between. The CDR3 loop spans 11 amino acids. CDR1 is SGHRS and CDR2 is YFSETQ in the germline V gene. CDR3 bases: TGCGCCAGCAGCATCAATTACGAGCAGTACTTC. Translated: CASSINYEQYF.

Many counts were recorded for this clonotype. One end of the junction varies from germline; a read error may be responsible. The V and J genes are TRBV7-7 and TRBJ2-2, with D hard to call. CDR1 and CDR2 (germline): SSHAT, FNYEAQ (reference sequence). The CDR3 consists of 14 residues. The CDR3 is CASSLARNTGELFF. The CDR3 coding sequence is TGTGCTAGCAGCTTGGCGAGGAACACCGGGGAGCTGTTTTTT.

The CDR3 DNA sequence: TGTGCCAGCAGCACCTCCGGTCAGCCCCAGCATTTT. It encodes CASSTSGQPQHF. The V gene is TRBV12-3 or TRBV12-4, the J gene TRBJ1-5, with D hard to call. Trimming pared 6 bases from V and 6 bases from J, leaving 9 bases between. The CDR3 is 12 amino acids.

This clonotype was observed at least ten times. The chain is built from TRBV6-5 and TRBJ2-5, with 7 bases matching TRBD1. The CDR3 is 12 amino acids. The V segment lost 8 bases and the J segment 5 bases; nucleotides outside the gene matches: 5. CDR1 is MNHEY and CDR2 is SVGAGI in the germline V gene. The CDR3 is CASGTETETQYF. The CDR3 nucleotides read TGTGCCAGCGGGACAGAGACGGAGACCCAGTACTTC.

This clonotype was recorded a few times. This chain connects TRBV7-9 to TRBJ2-7, with D perhaps TRBD2 (6 bases). This CDR3 is built from 16 residues. From germline, CDR1 is SEHNR and CDR2 FQNEAQ (reference sequence). Trimming took off 7 bases at V and 1 base at J, with 20 bases between the two ends. CDR3 amino acids: CASTRIPVAVSYEQYF. DNA for the CDR3: TGTGCCAGCACCAGAATCCCCGTAGCGGTTTCCTACGAGCAGTACTTC. Complete variable domain (other parts from reference TRBV7-9 and TRBJ2-7): DTGVSQNPRHKITKRGQNVTFRCDPISEHNRLYWYRQTLGQGPEFLTYFQNEAQLEKSRLLSDRFSAERPKGSFSTLEIQRTEQGDSAMYLCASTRIPVAVSYEQYFGPGTRLTVT.

The V and J genes are TRBV28 and TRBJ2-7; 8 bases align to TRBD2. V trimming: 7 bases; J trimming: 1 base; junction bases outside the gene matches: 9. The CDR3 runs 15 residues. Germline assignment: CDR1 MDHEN and CDR2 SYDVKM. As DNA, the CDR3 is TGTGCCAGCACCTCCAGACTAGCGAGTTCCTACGAGCAGTACTTC. This sequence encodes CASTSRLASSYEQYF.

J is TRBJ2-1 and V is TRBV11-2; 9 nucleotides agree with TRBD2. From germline, CDR1 is SGHAT and CDR2 FQNNGV. With 2 bases clipped from V and 3 bases from J, the junction kept 11 bases outside the gene matches. CDR3 length: 18 residues. The CDR3 protein is CASSLPLAGKSRYNEQFF. Written as DNA, the CDR3 is TGTGCCAGCAGCTTACCCCTAGCGGGGAAATCCCGCTACAATGAGCAGTTCTTC. Full variable domain (outside the CDR3, taken from reference TRBV11-2 and TRBJ2-1): EAGVAQSPRYKIIEKRQSVAFWCNPISGHATLYWYQQILGQGPKLLIQFQNNGVVDDSQLPKDRFSAERLKGVDSTLKIQPAKLEDSAVYLCASSLPLAGKSRYNEQFFGPGTRLTVL.